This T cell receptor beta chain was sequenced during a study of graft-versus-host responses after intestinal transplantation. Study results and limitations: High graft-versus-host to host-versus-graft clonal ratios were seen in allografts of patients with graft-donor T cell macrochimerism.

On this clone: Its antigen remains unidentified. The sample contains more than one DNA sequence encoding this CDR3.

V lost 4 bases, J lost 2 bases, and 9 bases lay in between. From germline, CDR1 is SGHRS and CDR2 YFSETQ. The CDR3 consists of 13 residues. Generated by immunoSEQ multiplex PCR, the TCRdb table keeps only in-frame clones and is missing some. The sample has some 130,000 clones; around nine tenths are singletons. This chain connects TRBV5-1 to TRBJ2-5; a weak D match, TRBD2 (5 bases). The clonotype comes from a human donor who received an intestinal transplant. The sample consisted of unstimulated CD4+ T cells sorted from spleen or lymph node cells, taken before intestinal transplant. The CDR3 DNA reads TGCGCCAGCAGCCCCGGGGATCAAGAGACCCAGTACTTC. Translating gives CASSPGDQETQYF. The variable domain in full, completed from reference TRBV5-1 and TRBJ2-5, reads KAGVTQTPRYLIKTRGQQVTLSCSPISGHRSVSWYQQTPGQGLQFLFEYFSETQRNKGNFPGRFSGRQFSNSRSEMNVSTLELGDSALYLCASSPGDQETQYFGPGTRLLVL.